The entry below describes one TCR beta chain. These data originate in a study of blood T cell repertoires in COVID-19. Method: immunoSEQ multiplex PCR; TCRdb's copy keeps in-frame clones and lacks some. The sample consists of some 100,000 clones, around 84% of them appearing once. The trim removed 0 bases at V and 8 bases at J, leaving 14 bases unmatched. Per germline, CDR1 SGHTA and CDR2 FQGNSA. The CDR3 is made up of 17 amino acids. This TCR was recovered from a woman between 55 and 75 years old with acute or convalescent COVID-19. This chain uses TRBV7-2 with TRBJ1-2; 8 bases fit TRBD1. The sample was peripheral blood. DNA for the CDR3: TGTGCCAGCAGCTTAGCGCTAATCGGGTGGCAGGGGGCCGGCTACACCTTC. Translation gives CASSLALIGWQGAGYTF. The whole variable domain, filled in from reference TRBV7-2 and TRBJ1-2, reads GAGVSQSPSNKVTEKGKDVELRCDPISGHTALYWYRQSLGQGLEFLIYFQGNSAPDKSGLPSDRFSAERTGGSVSTLTIQRTQQEDSAVYLCASSLALIGWQGAGYTFGSGTRLTVV.